The TCR beta chain under discussion was sequenced for a study of blood T cell repertoires in COVID-19. The wider study: The cDNA or gDNA used as material had been derived from T cells, B-cell-depleted T cells, or PBMCs.

Authors' processing steps: For nucleated cells, counts were estimated from reference gene primer amplification. Generated by immunoSEQ multiplex PCR, the TCRdb table keeps only in-frame clones and is missing some. The DNA gave D and trimming, while V, J and clone size come from that table. The sample carries about 43,000 clones, about 88% recorded once. CDR3 length: 15 amino acids. Trimming cost V 0 bases and J 6 bases, with 12 bases left between them. V usage is TRBV23-1 and J usage is TRBJ1-5; tentative D call: TRBD1 (5 bases). TRBV23-1 is annotated as an ORF whose role is uncertain. The sequencing sample was made of peripheral blood. This sequence was found in a human donor in a cohort sampled during active COVID-19. The DNA of the CDR3 is TGCGCCAGCAGTCAATCAATAGGGGTCGGTCAGCCCCAGCATTTT. This sequence encodes CASSQSIGVGQPQHF.